Following are 14 T cell receptor beta chains from one sample sequenced in a study of memory CD4+ T cells and cytomegalovirus serostatus. The sort gate was single viable CD3+CD4+CD8-CD45RO+ cells for memory CD4+ T cells. Produced via immunoSEQ multiplex PCR; TCRdb's table is partial and in-frame only. The table includes 25,000 to 35,000 clones, about 75% detected once. Sequencing used memory CD4+ T cells from blood. The receptor set was obtained from an adult in good health and CMV-seronegative. Some clones in this sample may be carry-over from other donors' samples.

V and J are TRBV6-1 and TRBJ1-4, with 8 bases aligning to TRBD1. Germline values: CDR1 MNHNS, CDR2 SASEGT. The CDR3 sequence is 14 residues long. Losses at the gene ends were 5 bases for V and 3 bases for J; bases not matched to a gene: 2. The DNA for the CDR3 is TGTGCCAGCAGTCAGGGGGCTGCTAATGAAAAACTGTTTTTT. Translated, it gives CASSQGAANEKLFF.

The chain has TRBV18 and TRBJ1-5; 7 bases are a match to TRBD1. The CDR3 loop spans 15 amino acids. From germline, CDR1 is KGHSH and CDR2 LQKENI. V lost 2 bases and J lost 5; bases outside the gene matches: 6. DNA for the CDR3: TGTGCCAGCTCACCAAGGCAGGGGGTACATCAGCCCCAGCATTTT. Translating it yields CASSPRQGVHQPQHF.

The chain carries TRBV15 and TRBJ1-1; D possibly corresponds to TRBD1 (6 bases). Germline V gene data show CDR1 as LNHNV and CDR2 as YYDKDF (reference sequence). Trimming removed 2 bases from V and 8 bases from J, with 9 bases in between. The CDR3 totals 12 residues. CDR3 sequence (DNA): TGTGCCACCAGCAGAAAACAGGGAGAAGCTTTCTTT. Residues: CATSRKQGEAFF.

The gene calls are TRBV7-9 and TRBJ2-7; 8 bases line up with TRBD1. V lost 3 bases to trimming and J lost 6 bases; unmatched junction nucleotides: 7. CDR1 SEHNR and CDR2 FQNEAQ come from the germline V gene (reference sequence). The CDR3 is made up of 14 amino acids. The CDR3 region has the DNA TGTGCCAGCAGCTTTGGGGGACAGGCGGGCGAGCAGTACTTC. Translated: CASSFGGQAGEQYF.

The rearrangement uses TRBV20-1 and TRBJ1-4, with D unclear. The germline CDR1 and CDR2 sequences are DFQATT and SNEGSKA (reference sequence). The CDR3 loop spans 11 amino acids. CDR3 in DNA: TGCGTAGGAGGGTTTAATGAAAAACTGTTTTTT. Its translation: CVGGFNEKLFF.

This clone came up a few times. This chain joins TRBV25-1 and TRBJ2-3; 7 nucleotides align to TRBD2. Trimming took 4 bases from V and 3 from J; bases not matched to a gene: 10. Per the germline V gene, CDR1 is MGHDK and CDR2 is SYGVNS. The CDR3 extends over 16 amino acids. CDR3 region: CASSALLTSETDTQYF. The CDR3 DNA follows: TGTGCCAGCAGTGCCCTCCTAACTAGCGAGACAGATACGCAGTATTTT.

The chain employs TRBV4-1 and TRBJ2-3; 13 nucleotides agree with TRBD2. J gave up 4 bases and V 5 bases, and 6 bases lay outside the gene matches. CDR1 MGHRA and CDR2 YSYEKL come from the germline V gene. CDR3 length: 16 residues. The CDR3 sequence: CASSRRTSGGADTQYF. Written as DNA, the CDR3 is TGCGCCAGCAGCAGACGGACTAGCGGGGGCGCAGATACGCAGTATTTT.

This chain links TRBV5-1 with TRBJ2-2; D gene uncertain. The CDR3 runs 15 residues. Germline loops: CDR1 SGHRS, CDR2 YFSETQ. Trimming removed 0 bases at V and 4 bases at J, with 10 bases between. Written as DNA, the CDR3 is TGCGCCAGCAGCTTGGCGGCTGGTGGCACCGGGGAGCTGTTTTTT. This codes for CASSLAAGGTGELFF. Variable domain in full (rest from reference TRBV5-1 and TRBJ2-2): KAGVTQTPRYLIKTRGQQVTLSCSPISGHRSVSWYQQTPGQGLQFLFEYFSETQRNKGNFPGRFSGRQFSNSRSEMNVSTLELGDSALYLCASSLAAGGTGELFFGEGSRLTVL.

This clone was recorded a few times. The rearrangement joins TRBV6-1 to TRBJ1-1; 7 positions match TRBD1. With V trimmed by 10 bases and J by 5 bases, 10 bases remained unmatched. The germline gives CDR1 MNHNS, CDR2 SASEGT. The CDR3 loop spans 13 amino acids. In DNA, the CDR3 is TGTGCCACCGACAGGGAGTCGAATACTGAAGCTTTCTTT. The encoded protein is CATDRESNTEAFF.

J is TRBJ2-1 and V is TRBV29-1; tentatively, D is TRBD2 (7 bases). The V gene's germline CDR1 is SQVTM and CDR2 ANQGSEA. The CDR3 spans 13 residues. V was shortened by 4 bases and J by 9 bases, with 16 bases between the two germline ends. This CDR3 reads CSVAIGGGVEQFF. The CDR3 DNA reads as TGCAGCGTTGCTATCGGAGGGGGGGTTGAGCAGTTCTTC.

This chain joins TRBV27 and TRBJ1-4, with D perhaps matching TRBD1 (6 bases). V was cut by 5 bases and J by 10 bases, with 17 bases left in between. This CDR3 region has 14 residues. Germline-derived CDR1 and CDR2 are MNHEY and SMNVEV (reference sequence). In DNA, the CDR3 is TGTGCCAGCAGTCCAGGACAGTCTAGAGGAAAACTGTTTTTT. It yields the protein CASSPGQSRGKLFF.

The CDR3 sequence: CASRDKDRGGGQPQHF. The CDR3 DNA reads as TGTGCCAGCCGCGACAAGGACAGGGGCGGGGGTCAGCCCCAGCATTTT. V and J are TRBV28 and TRBJ1-5; 9 positions agree with TRBD1. This CDR3 region has 16 residues. Germline V lookup: CDR1 MDHEN, CDR2 SYDVKM. J was trimmed by 6 bases and V by 8 bases; bases with no gene match: 14.

This clone was recorded a few times. The chain couples TRBV30 to TRBJ1-4, with 7 bases fitting TRBD1. Germline assignment: CDR1 GTSNPN and CDR2 SVGIG (reference sequence). This CDR3 spans 13 amino acids. The V segment lost 5 bases and the J segment 4 bases; nucleotides outside the gene matches: 4. The CDR3 spells CAWGGQYNEKLFF. CDR3 nucleotides: TGTGCCTGGGGGGGACAGTATAATGAAAAACTGTTTTTT.

This clone has a single count. The CDR3 DNA reads TGTGCCAGCAGCATTGCTCAGTTAAACACTGAAGCTTTCTTT. Its protein product is CASSIAQLNTEAFF. This chain links TRBV5-8 with TRBJ1-1, with D uncertain. This CDR3 region has 14 residues. Germline CDR1 and CDR2: SGHTS and YDEGEE. V was pared by 4 bases and J by 2 bases, with 12 bases between.